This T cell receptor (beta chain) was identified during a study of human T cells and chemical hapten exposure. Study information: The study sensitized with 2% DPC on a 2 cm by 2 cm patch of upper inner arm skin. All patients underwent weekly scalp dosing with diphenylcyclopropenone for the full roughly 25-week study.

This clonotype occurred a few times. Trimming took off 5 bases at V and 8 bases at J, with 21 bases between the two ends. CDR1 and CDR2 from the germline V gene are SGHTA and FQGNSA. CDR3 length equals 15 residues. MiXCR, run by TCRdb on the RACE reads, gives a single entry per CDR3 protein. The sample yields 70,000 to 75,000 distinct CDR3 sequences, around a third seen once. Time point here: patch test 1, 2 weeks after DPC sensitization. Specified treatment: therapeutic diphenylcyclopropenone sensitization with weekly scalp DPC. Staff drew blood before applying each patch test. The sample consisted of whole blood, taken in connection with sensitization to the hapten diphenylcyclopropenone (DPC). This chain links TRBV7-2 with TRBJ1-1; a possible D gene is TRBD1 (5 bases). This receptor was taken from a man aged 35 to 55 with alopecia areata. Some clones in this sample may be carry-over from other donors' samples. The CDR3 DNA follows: TGTGCCAGCAGCCCGAGAATCGTTGGGGGGACCGAAGCTTTCTTT. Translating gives CASSPRIVGGTEAFF.